This T cell receptor beta chain comes out of a study of blood T cells in healthy people across ages. The CDR3 runs to 14 residues. CDR1 is LGHDT, CDR2 YNNKEL, per germline (reference sequence). The authors ran a second PCR of 7 to 11 cycles using a sample-barcoded 5' primer and a J-beta primer mix. Each CDR3 protein is one row after TCRdb ran MiXCR on the 5' RACE reads. The repertoire includes 1.5 million to 1.8 million distinct CDR3 sequences, approximately 43% of them detected once, and just over 4% sits in the top ten. Each donor's blood draw was roughly 10 milliliters of peripheral blood. Isolation per sample recovered at least 7 million PBMCs. Total RNA, at least 5 micrograms per sample, was extracted from PBMCs.

V gene TRBV3-1 combines with J gene TRBJ2-1; possible D gene TRBD2, 5 bases. The end of the DNA fits TRBJ2-7 better, so the J call may be wrong. The specimen sequenced was blood. This clonotype was obtained from a young woman in good health. CDR3 protein: CASSQVGDYNEQYF. In DNA, the CDR3 is TGTGCCAGCAGCCAAGTCGGTGACTACAATGAGCAGTACTTC.